This record covers a single TCR beta chain. Its antigen is as yet unknown. This CDR3 region has 14 residues. Germline loops: CDR1 MNHGY, CDR2 SAAAGT. V shed 2 bases and J shed 0 bases, with 5 bases lying between them. These data belong to a study of T cells in localized non-small cell lung cancer. Sequencing used immunoSEQ multiplex PCR; TCRdb keeps in-frame clones, though not all of them. The sample shows about 1,000 clones, around 25% of them seen only once. Free of atypia, the adjacent lung was collected at least 2 cm away from the tumor margin. Regarding the study as a whole: Sequencing involved a lone tumor region, leaving heterogeneity possible. For the top 100 tumor clones, a median roughly 56 also appeared in adjacent lung. Higher blood T cell density tracked longer overall survival.

The clonotype originates from a woman aged 35-75 years with stage III squamous cell lung carcinoma. The chain combines TRBV6-8 with TRBJ1-3; D remains ambiguous. Material: normal lung tissue next to the tumor, obtained before any cancer treatment. The CDR3 spells CASSYKSSGNTIYF. DNA of the CDR3: TGTGCCAGCAGTTACAAGAGCTCTGGAAACACCATATATTTT.